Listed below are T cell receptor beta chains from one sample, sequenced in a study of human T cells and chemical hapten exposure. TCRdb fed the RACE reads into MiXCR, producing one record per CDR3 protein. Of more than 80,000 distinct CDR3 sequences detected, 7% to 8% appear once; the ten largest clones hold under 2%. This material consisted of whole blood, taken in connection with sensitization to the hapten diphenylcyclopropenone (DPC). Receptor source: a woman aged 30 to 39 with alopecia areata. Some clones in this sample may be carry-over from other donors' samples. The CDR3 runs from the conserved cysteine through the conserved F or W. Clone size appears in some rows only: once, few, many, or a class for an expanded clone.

CASSEDPYYEQYF TRBV2 many TRBJ2-7
CSAGGDGHTEAFF TRBV20-1 few TRBJ1-1
CASSLGGQGAWELFF TRBV12-3/TRBV12-4 many TRBJ2-2
CASSESSGDGYTF TRBV10-1 few TRBJ1-2
CASSVKQGLEAFF TRBV2 many TRBJ1-1
CSAEGFGASRNSPLHF TRBV20-1 many TRBJ1-6
CASSLGQETTEAFF TRBV5-4 many TRBJ1-1
CASSGTSGSISYEQYF TRBV21-1 few TRBJ2-7
CASSYSGGGKNEQFF TRBV6-2/TRBV6-3 many TRBJ2-1
CASSLETYQPQHF TRBV11-2 many TRBJ1-5
CASSQGQNDEQYF TRBV4-1 few TRBJ2-7
CASSYQDRASNQPQHF TRBV6-8 few TRBJ1-5
CASSLWAGMSSGANVLTF TRBV5-1 many TRBJ2-6
CASSPRDSWAPEKLFF TRBV4-2 many TRBJ1-4
CASSPDRAYGYTF TRBV5-1 many TRBJ1-2
CASSLSGGAVYEQYF TRBV27 many TRBJ2-7
CASSRGKGPGELFF TRBV3-1 many TRBJ2-2
CASSLIGQTYGYTF TRBV5-4 . TRBJ1-2
CASSYQRYRLAGEVSYNEQFF TRBV6-5 . TRBJ2-1
CASSEGVLDTQYF TRBV2 many TRBJ2-3
CASSQVQEKLFF TRBV4-1 many TRBJ1-4
CASSLKGNSNQPQHF TRBV11-2 many TRBJ1-5
CASSSGSYNAPLHF TRBV7-9 . TRBJ1-6
CASSFNRAGNTIYF TRBV5-1 . TRBJ1-3
CASSLRLMNTEAFF TRBV7-2 . TRBJ1-1
CSVEEGHGYTF TRBV29-1 few TRBJ1-2
CASSSPYSGHSAPSNYGYTF TRBV7-9 . TRBJ1-2
CASSWTLENTEAFF TRBV5-1 . TRBJ1-1
CASSSGQRGAFF TRBV12-3/TRBV12-4 few TRBJ1-1
CSASHHGQNNSPLHF TRBV20-1 many TRBJ1-6